What follows describes a single T cell receptor (beta chain). Its antigen is not identified. This sample was included in a study of T cell responses to AZD1222 COVID-19 vaccine. The method was immunoSEQ multiplex PCR; TCRdb's version includes in-frame clones alone and lacks a portion of them. The sample lists under 95,000 clones, about 89% occurring once. Study-wide findings and caveats: Donors were largely white British and mainly female; clonal diversity was possibly underestimated.

The CDR3 covers 13 residues. The V gene's germline CDR1 is LGHDT and CDR2 YNNKEL (reference sequence). V was clipped by 8 bases and J by 0 bases, with 9 bases between them. V is TRBV3-1 (or the pseudogene TRBV3-2) and J is TRBJ2-3; TRBD1 might be the D (6 bases). Sequenced material: peripheral blood, taken on day 0 of AZD1222 vaccination. This sequence was found in an adult in good health. The CDR3 sequence: CASGQSSTDTQYF. CDR3 DNA sequence: TGTGCCAGCGGACAGTCTAGCACAGATACGCAGTATTTT.